The 21 T cell receptor beta chains listed next were all sequenced from one sample in a study of cytomegalovirus exposure and HLA in healthy donors. The PCR contained 60 Vbeta and 13 Jbeta primers. Generated by immunoSEQ multiplex PCR, the TCRdb table keeps only in-frame clones and is missing some. The listing records approximately 42,000 clones. Sequenced material: PBMCs. These receptors were collected from a male donor in good health and CMV-seronegative.

The chain carries TRBV4-1 and TRBJ2-3; D not resolved. This CDR3 comprises 15 residues. V lost 1 base and J 1 base, leaving 9 bases between the germline ends. Germline CDR1 reads MGHRA; CDR2 reads YSYEKL. This CDR3 reads CASSQGFSGTDTQYF. The CDR3 region has the DNA TGCGCCAGCAGCCAAGGATTTTCAGGCACAGATACGCAGTATTTT.

The J gene is TRBJ2-7, the V gene TRBV30; TRBD1 aligns across 11 bases. Germline V gives CDR1 GTSNPN, CDR2 SVGIG (reference sequence). CDR3 length: 12 residues. The trim removed 1 base at V and 8 bases at J, leaving 1 base unmatched. The CDR3 nucleotides read TGTGCCTGGAGTGGGACAGGGGGCAAGCAGTACTTC. Translating gives CAWSGTGGKQYF.

The chain joins TRBV7-2 to TRBJ2-7, with D tentatively TRBD2 (5 bases). V lost 4 bases and J lost 3, with 16 bases in between. In germline, CDR1 is SGHTA, CDR2 FQGNSA. The CDR3 runs to 15 residues. The CDR3 spells CASSSSLLANYEQYF. CDR3 nucleotides: TGTGCCAGCAGCTCCAGCCTTCTAGCCAACTACGAGCAGTACTTC.

The gene calls are TRBV5-5 and TRBJ1-4; D uncertain. The CDR3 contains 12 residues. Deletions cut 2 bases from V and 4 bases from J, with 3 bases between. The germline CDR1 and CDR2 sequences are SGHKS and YYEKEE (reference sequence). In nucleotides, the CDR3 is TGTGCCAGCAGCTTCCATAATGAAAAACTGTTTTTT. Protein sequence: CASSFHNEKLFF.

The J gene is TRBJ2-3, the V gene TRBV6-4; possible D gene TRBD2, 5 bases. Trimming cost V 5 bases and J 6 bases, with 15 bases left between them. Germline V lookup: CDR1 MRHNA, CDR2 SNTAGT. The CDR3 sequence is 14 residues long. The CDR3 reads CASSSRLEGDTQYF. The CDR3 DNA reads TGTGCCAGCAGTTCCCGGTTAGAGGGTGATACGCAGTATTTT.

The rearrangement uses TRBV13 and TRBJ1-2; D is unclear. The CDR3 totals 12 residues. The germline V gene has CDR1 PRHDT and CDR2 FYEKMQ (reference sequence). Trimming pared 4 bases from V and 5 bases from J, leaving 8 bases between. The CDR3 sequence is CASSSRIYGYTF. For the CDR3, the DNA is TGTGCCAGCAGCTCTAGGATTTATGGCTACACCTTC.

The chain employs TRBV19 and TRBJ1-5; 7 bases match TRBD1. CDR3 length: 16 residues. V shed 7 bases, J shed 0 bases, and the junction held 9 bases outside the gene matches. Germline V CDR1 and CDR2: LNHDA, SQIVND (reference sequence). For the CDR3, the DNA is TGTGCCAGTAACCCGGACAGGTGGTATAGCAATCAGCCCCAGCATTTT. It codes for CASNPDRWYSNQPQHF.

This chain links TRBV28 with TRBJ2-1; 7 bases align to TRBD2. Unmatched junction bases numbered 8, after V lost 6 bases and J lost 0 bases. The CDR3 is 16 residues long. Looked up from germline, CDR1 is MDHEN and CDR2 is SYDVKM. The CDR3 loop reads CASSDLAASSYNEQFF. CDR3 nucleotide sequence: TGTGCCAGCAGCGATCTAGCGGCAAGCTCCTACAATGAGCAGTTCTTC. The full variable domain, in which reference TRBV28 and TRBJ2-1 provide the parts outside the CDR3, is DVKVTQSSRYLVKRTGEKVFLECVQDMDHENMFWYRQDPGLGLRLIYFSYDVKMKEKGDIPEGYSVSREKKERFSLILESASTNQTSMYLCASSDLAASSYNEQFFGPGTRLTVL.

This rearrangement joins TRBV19 to TRBJ2-7, with 8 nucleotides matching TRBD2. The V gene's germline CDR1 is LNHDA and CDR2 SQIVND (reference sequence). The CDR3 is made up of 15 amino acids. Trimming cost V 0 bases and J 5 bases; bases outside gene matches: 6. In nucleotides, the CDR3 is TGTGCCAGTAGTATAGAGGGCGGGAGGAGGGACGAGCAGTACTTC. Protein sequence: CASSIEGGRRDEQYF. Full variable domain (remainder filled in from reference TRBV19 and TRBJ2-7): DGGITQSPKYLFRKEGQNVTLSCEQNLNHDAMYWYRQDPGQGLRLIYYSQIVNDFQKGDIAEGYSVSREKKESFPLTVTSAQKNPTAFYLCASSIEGGRRDEQYFGPGTRLTVT.

This chain links TRBV5-8 with TRBJ2-3; 7 bases line up with TRBD2. The CDR3 is 16 residues long. CDR1 SGHTS and CDR2 YDEGEE come from the germline V gene. The V gene end was trimmed by 4 bases and the J gene end by 0 bases; junction bases not matched to a gene: 8. The CDR3 DNA reads as TGTGCCAGCAGCCGGAGCAGCGGGGCTAGCACAGATACGCAGTATTTT. The encoded protein is CASSRSSGASTDTQYF.

The chain recombines TRBV9 with TRBJ2-1; TRBD2 matches at 9 bases. The germline CDR1 and CDR2 sequences are SGDLS and YYNGEE. The CDR3 consists of 15 residues. Trimming cost V 4 bases and J 8 bases; bases outside gene matches: 10. The CDR3 sequence is CASSFSGGGVDEQFF. CDR3 nucleotide sequence: TGTGCCAGCAGCTTTAGCGGGGGAGGCGTCGATGAGCAGTTCTTC.

The chain recombines TRBV28 with TRBJ2-7; D is unresolved. Trimming took 3 bases from V and 1 from J, leaving 13 bases between them. This CDR3 has 15 residues. CDR1 is MDHEN, CDR2 SYDVKM, per germline. CDR3 loop: CASSLVGATSYEQYF. CDR3 DNA sequence: TGTGCCAGCAGTTTGGTCGGAGCTACTTCCTACGAGCAGTACTTC.

The chain couples TRBV6-6 to TRBJ1-5; D ambiguous. V gave up 5 bases and J gave up 7 bases, with 9 bases separating them. The length of the CDR3 is 12 residues. CDR1 and CDR2 from the germline V gene are MNHNY and SVGAGI (reference sequence). Here the CDR3 reads CASSGGGQPQHF. CDR3 DNA: TGTGCCAGCAGTGGCGGTGGGCAGCCCCAGCATTTT.

This chain uses TRBV19 with TRBJ2-1, with a weak D call TRBD2 (6 bases). The ends were cut back, 4 bases at V and 4 bases at J, with 11 bases in the middle. The CDR3 extends over 14 amino acids. Per the germline V gene, CDR1 is LNHDA and CDR2 is SQIVND (reference sequence). The chain's CDR3 is CASSKGGPYNEQFF. The DNA of the CDR3 is TGTGCCAGTAGTAAGGGAGGCCCGTACAATGAGCAGTTCTTC.

This CDR3 reads CASSLASSGAGNTIYF. CDR3 nucleotides: TGCGCCAGCAGCTTGGCCAGCTCGGGGGCTGGAAACACCATATATTTT. This sequence joins TRBV5-1 and TRBJ1-3; D possibly corresponds to TRBD1 (5 bases). This CDR3 contains 16 residues. Trimming removed 0 bases from V and 2 bases from J, with 12 bases in between. CDR1 SGHRS and CDR2 YFSETQ come from the germline V gene.

This chain connects TRBV6-5 to TRBJ1-4; 7 bases match TRBD1. From germline, CDR1 is MNHEY and CDR2 SVGAGI. The V segment lost 5 bases and the J segment 12 bases; nucleotides outside the gene matches: 12. The CDR3 extends over 14 amino acids. The CDR3 bases are TGTGCCAGCAGTGGAGGACAGGCCTTTAGGGAACTGTTTTTT. Translated: CASSGGQAFRELFF.

The chain employs TRBV6-6 and TRBJ2-3; D is uncertain. Germline V gene lookup returns CDR1 MNHNY and CDR2 SVGAGI (reference sequence). The CDR3 consists of 14 residues. Trimming cost V 2 bases and J 1 base, with 7 bases left between them. The CDR3 protein is CASSYLEGTDTQYF. The DNA for the CDR3 is TGTGCCAGCAGTTACCTAGAAGGCACAGATACGCAGTATTTT.

This chain links TRBV7-2 with TRBJ2-7; the D gene is possibly TRBD2 (7 bases). Germline-derived CDR1 and CDR2 are SGHTA and FQGNSA. The CDR3 runs to 15 residues. V was cut by 0 bases and J by 2 bases, with 11 bases left in between. Here the CDR3 reads CASSLAGGLAYEQYF. Written as DNA, the CDR3 is TGTGCCAGCAGCTTAGCGGGGGGGCTAGCCTACGAGCAGTACTTC. The full variable domain, its missing parts supplied by reference TRBV7-2 and TRBJ2-7, is GAGVSQSPSNKVTEKGKDVELRCDPISGHTALYWYRQSLGQGLEFLIYFQGNSAPDKSGLPSDRFSAERTGGSVSTLTIQRTQQEDSAVYLCASSLAGGLAYEQYFGPGTRLTVT.

The chain is built from TRBV5-1 and TRBJ2-7; possible D gene TRBD1, 6 bases. Germline values: CDR1 SGHRS, CDR2 YFSETQ. Trimming cost V 5 bases and J 3 bases, with 12 bases left between them. This CDR3 is built from 13 residues. The DNA of the CDR3 is TGCGCCAGCAGTTATACAGGGAACTACGAGCAGTACTTC. It yields the protein CASSYTGNYEQYF. The full variable domain, with the rest looked up from reference TRBV5-1 and TRBJ2-7, is KAGVTQTPRYLIKTRGQQVTLSCSPISGHRSVSWYQQTPGQGLQFLFEYFSETQRNKGNFPGRFSGRQFSNSRSEMNVSTLELGDSALYLCASSYTGNYEQYFGPGTRLTVT.

The chain carries TRBV29-1 and TRBJ2-3, with 16 positions matching TRBD2. V was clipped by 3 bases and J by 4 bases; unmatched bases: 13. CDR3 length: 19 residues. Germline V gene data show CDR1 as SQVTM and CDR2 as ANQGSEA. Written as DNA, the CDR3 is TGCAGCGTTGAGGGGCCGTCGGGACTAGCGGGAGGGATACCAGATACGCAGTATTTT. It specifies CSVEGPSGLAGGIPDTQYF.

The chain employs TRBV6-5 and TRBJ2-2; perhaps TRBD2 as D (5 bases). V dropped 6 bases and J dropped 5 bases, with 7 bases sitting between them. The CDR3 has 12 residues. Per germline, CDR1 MNHEY and CDR2 SVGAGI. The CDR3 reads CASSRGTGELFF. The CDR3 DNA follows: TGTGCCAGCAGCCGGGGTACCGGGGAGCTGTTTTTT.